This T cell receptor (beta chain) was sequenced during a study of chemoradiotherapy in HPV16-positive cancers. Notes on the study in general: Candidate HPV-specific clones and E7-related TCR motifs grew in tumor during treatment.

The CDR3 is 13 amino acids. Trimming removed 6 bases at V and 4 bases at J, with 12 bases between. Germline V gives CDR1 SGHTA, CDR2 FQGNSA. Repeated repertoire sampling spanned the course of chemoradiotherapy. Sequenced by immunoSEQ multiplex PCR; TCRdb stores in-frame clones only, minus some. The sample has around 8,000 clones, approximately 70% seen once. Concerning this clone itself: Its antigen is unknown.

The clonotype comes from a human donor with HPV-associated anogenital cancer. The sample was taken from a patient who underwent chemoradiotherapy. The chain recombines TRBV7-2 with TRBJ1-1; D remains unclear. CDR3 region: CASRQEPTTEAFF. The CDR3 region has the DNA TGTGCCAGCAGACAAGAACCCACCACTGAAGCTTTCTTT.